The next 3 T cell receptor beta chains were all read from a single sample in a study of T cell clonality in common variable immunodeficiency. Method: immunoSEQ multiplex PCR; TCRdb's copy keeps in-frame clones and lacks some. Recorded here are about 40,000 clones, none singletons. Sequencing was carried out using peripheral blood mononuclear cells. These TCRs come from a person aged 18-69 years in good health.

This clone has at least ten counts. The read ends 3 residues early relative to the CDR3; the germline J gene fills the gap. V and J are TRBV10-3 and TRBJ2-7; weak D call: TRBD1 (6 bases). The CDR3 contains 13 residues. Germline loops: CDR1 ENHRY, CDR2 SYGVKD. The V end was cut by 3 bases, the J end by 4 bases, with 10 bases between. CDR3 DNA (partial): TGTGCCATCAGTGAAGCTGACAGGTACGAG. It specifies CAISEADRYE. The full CDR3 sequence reads CAISEADRYEQYF.

This clone was counted many times. The CDR3 DNA, read in part, is TGTGCCAGTAGTAACAGGGGGCAAGGAAATCAGCCC. It codes for CASSNRGQGNQP. The full CDR3 protein reads CASSNRGQGNQPQHF. V usage is TRBV19 and J usage is TRBJ1-5, with TRBD1 matching 9 bases. With the read ending 3 residues before the CDR3 end, the germline J gene is used to fill in that end. Germline V lookup: CDR1 LNHDA, CDR2 SQIVND (reference sequence). The ends lost 4 bases at V and 4 bases at J; junction bases unmatched: 5. The CDR3 length is 15 residues.

This clone was detected ten times or more. The sequenced fragment ends 3 residues before the CDR3 boundary, so the rest is inferred from the germline J gene. The chain combines TRBV5-1 with TRBJ2-2; 15 nucleotides agree with TRBD2. V lost 3 bases to trimming and J lost 1 base; unmatched junction nucleotides: 4. From germline, CDR1 is SGHRS and CDR2 YFSETQ. CDR3 length: 18 residues. CDR3 DNA, as far as it was read: TGCGCCAGCAGCTGGGGACTAGCGGGGGGCCTGAACACCGGGGAG. Translation: CASSWGLAGGLNTGE. The full CDR3 protein reads CASSWGLAGGLNTGELFF.